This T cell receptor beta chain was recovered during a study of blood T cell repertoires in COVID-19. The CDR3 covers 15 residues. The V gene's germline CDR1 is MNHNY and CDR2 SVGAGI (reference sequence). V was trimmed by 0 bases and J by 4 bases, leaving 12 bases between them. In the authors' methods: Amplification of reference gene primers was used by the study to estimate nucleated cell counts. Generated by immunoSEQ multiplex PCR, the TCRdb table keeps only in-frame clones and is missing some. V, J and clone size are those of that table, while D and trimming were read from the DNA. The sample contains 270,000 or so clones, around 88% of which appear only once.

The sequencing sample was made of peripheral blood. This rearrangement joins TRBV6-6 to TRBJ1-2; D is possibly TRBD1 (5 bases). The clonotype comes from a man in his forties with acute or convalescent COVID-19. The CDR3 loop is CASSYSRDAIYGYTF. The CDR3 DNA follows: TGTGCCAGCAGTTACTCCAGGGATGCTATCTATGGCTACACCTTC.